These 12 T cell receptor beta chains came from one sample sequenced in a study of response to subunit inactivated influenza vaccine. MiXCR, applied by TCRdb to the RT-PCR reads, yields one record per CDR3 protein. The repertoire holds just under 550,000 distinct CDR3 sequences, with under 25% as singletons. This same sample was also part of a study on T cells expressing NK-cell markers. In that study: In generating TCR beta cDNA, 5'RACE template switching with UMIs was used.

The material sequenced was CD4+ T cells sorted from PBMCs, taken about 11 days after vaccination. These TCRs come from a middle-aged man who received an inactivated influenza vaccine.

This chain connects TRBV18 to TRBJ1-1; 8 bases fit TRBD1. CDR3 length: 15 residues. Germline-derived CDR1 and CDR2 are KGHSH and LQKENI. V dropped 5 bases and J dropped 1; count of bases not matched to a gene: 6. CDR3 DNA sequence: TGTGCCAGCTCAACACGGACAGGGAGGAACACTGAAGCTTTCTTT. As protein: CASSTRTGRNTEAFF.

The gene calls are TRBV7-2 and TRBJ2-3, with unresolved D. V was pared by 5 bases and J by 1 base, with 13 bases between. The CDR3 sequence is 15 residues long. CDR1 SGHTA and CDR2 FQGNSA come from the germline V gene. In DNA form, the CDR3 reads TGTGCCAGCAGCCGGATTAGCAGAGGCACAGATACGCAGTATTTT. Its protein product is CASSRISRGTDTQYF. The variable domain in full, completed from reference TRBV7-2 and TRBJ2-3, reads GAGVSQSPSNKVTEKGKDVELRCDPISGHTALYWYRQSLGQGLEFLIYFQGNSAPDKSGLPSDRFSAERTGGSVSTLTIQRTQQEDSAVYLCASSRISRGTDTQYFGPGTRLTVL.

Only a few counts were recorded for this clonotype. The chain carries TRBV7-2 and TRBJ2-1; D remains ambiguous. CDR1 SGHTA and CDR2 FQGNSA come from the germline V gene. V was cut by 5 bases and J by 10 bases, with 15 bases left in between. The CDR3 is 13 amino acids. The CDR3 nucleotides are TGTGCCAGCAGCCCGCCTCCGTATGGGGAGCAGTTCTTC. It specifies CASSPPPYGEQFF.

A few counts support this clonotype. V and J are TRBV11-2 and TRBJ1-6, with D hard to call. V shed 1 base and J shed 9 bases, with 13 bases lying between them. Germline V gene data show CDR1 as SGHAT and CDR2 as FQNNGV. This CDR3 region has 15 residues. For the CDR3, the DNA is TGTGCCAGCAGCTTAGTAGATAGCGCGCGTTCACCCCTCCACTTT. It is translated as CASSLVDSARSPLHF.

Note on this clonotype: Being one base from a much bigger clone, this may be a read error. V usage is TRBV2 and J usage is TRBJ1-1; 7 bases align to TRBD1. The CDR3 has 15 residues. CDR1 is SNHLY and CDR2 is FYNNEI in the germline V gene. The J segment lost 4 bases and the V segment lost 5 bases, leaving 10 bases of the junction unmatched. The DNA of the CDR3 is TGTGCCAGCAGTTCAAGCAACTCAGGGGGCACTGAAGCTTTCTTT. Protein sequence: CASSSSNSGGTEAFF.

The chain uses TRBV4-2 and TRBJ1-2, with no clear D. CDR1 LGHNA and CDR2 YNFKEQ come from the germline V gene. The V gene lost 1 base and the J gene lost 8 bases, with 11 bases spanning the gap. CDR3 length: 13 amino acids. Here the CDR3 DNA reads TGTGCCAGCAGCCAAGTTGAGGTTATAGGCTACACCTTC. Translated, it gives CASSQVEVIGYTF.

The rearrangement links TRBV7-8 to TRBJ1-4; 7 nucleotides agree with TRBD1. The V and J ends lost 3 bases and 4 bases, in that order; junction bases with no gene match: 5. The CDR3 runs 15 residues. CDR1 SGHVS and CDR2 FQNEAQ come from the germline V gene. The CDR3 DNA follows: TGTGCCAGCAGCTTCACCGGGACAGTTAATGAAAAACTGTTTTTT. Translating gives CASSFTGTVNEKLFF.

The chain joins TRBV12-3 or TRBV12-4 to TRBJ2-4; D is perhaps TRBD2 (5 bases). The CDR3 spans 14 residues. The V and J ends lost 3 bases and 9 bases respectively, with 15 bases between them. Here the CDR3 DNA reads TGTGCCAGCAGTTTTGGGTGGCGGGCGAGCATTCAGTACTTC. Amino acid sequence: CASSFGWRASIQYF.

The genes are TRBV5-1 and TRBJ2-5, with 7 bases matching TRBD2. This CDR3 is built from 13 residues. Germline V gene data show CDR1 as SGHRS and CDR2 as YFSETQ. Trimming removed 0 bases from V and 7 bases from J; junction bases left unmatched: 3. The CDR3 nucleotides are TGCGCCAGCAGCTTGGACGGGGAGGGGACCCAGTACTTC. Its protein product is CASSLDGEGTQYF.

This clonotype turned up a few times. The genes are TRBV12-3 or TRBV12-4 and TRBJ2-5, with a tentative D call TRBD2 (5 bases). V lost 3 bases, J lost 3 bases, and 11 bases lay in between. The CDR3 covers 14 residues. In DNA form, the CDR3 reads TGTGCCAGCAGTTTTGGTCCTAGCAAAGAGACCCAGTACTTC. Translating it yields CASSFGPSKETQYF.

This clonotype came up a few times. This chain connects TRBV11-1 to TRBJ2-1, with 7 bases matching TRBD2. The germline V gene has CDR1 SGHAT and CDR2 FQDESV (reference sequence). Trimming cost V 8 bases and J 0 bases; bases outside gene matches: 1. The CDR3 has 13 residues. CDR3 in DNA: TGTGCCAGCGGGGGGGGCTCCTACAATGAGCAGTTCTTC. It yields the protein CASGGGSYNEQFF.

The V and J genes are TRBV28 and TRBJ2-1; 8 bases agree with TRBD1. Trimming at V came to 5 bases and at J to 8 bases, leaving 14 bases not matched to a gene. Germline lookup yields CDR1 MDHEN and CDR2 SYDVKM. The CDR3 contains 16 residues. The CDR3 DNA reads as TGTGCCAGCAGTCCAGCGATCGGGACAGGTGAGGATGAGCAGTTCTTC. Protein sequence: CASSPAIGTGEDEQFF.